The 2 T cell receptor beta chains listed next were all sequenced from one sample in a study of CD8+ T cells in alopecia areata. The treatment was: oral pan-JAK inhibitor, 5-10 mg twice daily. It was cDNA, reverse transcribed from extracted RNA, that served as the sequencing template. Profiled with immunoSEQ multiplex PCR; TCRdb holds only in-frame clones, not every one. The repertoire includes about 210,000 clones, roughly 64% of them detected once, and about 4.2% sits in the top ten. This material consisted of CD4+ T cells sorted from blood, taken at week 4, from a patient treated with tofacitinib. The receptors here all came from a human donor with alopecia areata.

V is TRBV23-1 and J is TRBJ1-2; possible D gene TRBD1, 5 bases. TRBV23-1 is labeled an ORF, and its function is uncertain. The CDR3 totals 14 residues. This CDR3 reads CARDLTRTSYGYTF. The DNA of the CDR3 is TGCGCTAGGGACCTTACGAGGACCTCCTATGGCTACACCTTC.

This chain uses TRBV2 with TRBJ1-1, with 9 nucleotides matching TRBD1. Germline V gene sequence: CDR1 SNHLY, CDR2 FYNNEI. The ends lost 8 bases at V and 5 bases at J; junction bases unmatched: 12. The CDR3 is made up of 15 amino acids. The CDR3 sequence: CASGQGSFGGTEAFF. The CDR3 bases are TGTGCCAGCGGACAGGGGAGTTTCGGAGGGACTGAAGCTTTCTTT.